A selection of T cell receptor beta chains follows, all from one sample in a study of blood T cells in healthy people across ages. TCRdb ran MiXCR on the 5' RACE reads and lists one entry per CDR3 protein. This sample has about 770,000 distinct CDR3 sequences, with approximately 44% found just once. Material: blood. The receptors stem from a man aged 60 to 75 in good health. CDR3s include the opening cysteine and the closing phenylalanine or tryptophan. The D gene is left open where the match is weak. Only some rows state a clone size, as once, few, many or a class for expanded clones.

J gene,clone size,D gene,V gene,CDR3 protein,CDR3 DNA
TRBJ2-5,-,TRBD1,TRBV6-4,CASSDTDRGADKEYF,TGTGCCAGCAGTGACACGGACAGGGGCGCCGACAAGGAGTACTTC
TRBJ2-7,-,-,TRBV5-1,CASSSANEGYRSYEQYF,TGCGCCAGCAGCTCGGCGAACGAGGGCTACCGATCCTACGAGCAGTACTTC
TRBJ2-2,few,TRBD1,TRBV4-3,CASSQDRTGTNTGELFF,TGCGCCAGCAGCCAAGATCGGACAGGCACGAACACCGGGGAGCTGTTTTTT
TRBJ1-2,few,-,TRBV7-2,CASSFSTYGYTF,TGTGCCAGCAGCTTCTCTACCTATGGCTACACCTTC
TRBJ2-5,many,TRBD2,TRBV7-2,CASSWTSGQETQYF,TGTGCCAGCAGCTGGACTAGCGGCCAAGAGACCCAGTACTTC
TRBJ2-7,few,TRBD1,TRBV5-1,CASSLPLRQQGVSPLSYEQYF,TGCGCCAGCAGCTTGCCCCTCCGTCAACAGGGGGTTTCCCCACTCTCCTACGAGCAGTACTTC
TRBJ1-1,few,-,TRBV12-3/TRBV12-4,CASSYRLNTEAFF,TGTGCCAGCAGTTACCGACTGAACACTGAAGCTTTCTTT
TRBJ1-5,-,-,TRBV30,CAWSAGNQPQHF,TGTGCCTGGAGTGCGGGCAATCAGCCCCAGCATTTT
TRBJ2-3,few,-,TRBV10-3,CAISRSREDTQYF,TGTGCCATCAGCCGGTCGAGAGAAGATACGCAGTATTTT
TRBJ2-1,few,-,TRBV5-1,CASSWLRGSYNEQFF,TGCGCCAGCAGCTGGCTTAGGGGATCCTACAATGAGCAGTTCTTC
TRBJ1-1,-,-,TRBV7-8,CASSLAPWADVDTEAFF,TGTGCCAGCAGCTTAGCGCCATGGGCCGATGTGGACACTGAAGCTTTCTTT
TRBJ2-1,few,-,TRBV2,CASSVSGKSYNEQFF,TGTGCCAGCAGTGTTTCGGGGAAGAGTTACAATGAGCAGTTCTTC
TRBJ2-7,once,TRBD1,TRBV20-1,CSAIPGQGVHEQYF,TGCAGTGCTATTCCGGGACAGGGTGTCCACGAGCAGTACTTC
TRBJ2-5,-,TRBD1,TRBV12-3/TRBV12-4,CASSFSGTVREQYF,TGTGCCAGCAGTTTCTCCGGGACAGTCCGAGAGCAGTACTTC
TRBJ2-3,-,-,TRBV6-1,CASSESGIRTDTQYF,TGTGCCAGCAGTGAATCGGGGATACGGACAGATACGCAGTATTTT
TRBJ2-1,-,-,TRBV6-2/TRBV6-3,CASRPIKTDNEQFF,TGTGCCAGCAGACCCATAAAGACAGACAATGAGCAGTTCTTC
TRBJ2-1,-,TRBD2,TRBV4-3,CASSHTQIAGGWDEQFF,TGCGCCAGCAGCCATACCCAAATAGCGGGGGGTTGGGATGAGCAGTTCTTC
TRBJ1-6,few,-,TRBV5-5,CASSARTAHNSPLHF,TGTGCCAGCAGCGCGCGGACAGCACATAATTCACCCCTCCACTTT
TRBJ2-5,-,TRBD2,TRBV2,CASSYLPTTSGVGETQYF,TGTGCCAGCAGTTACCTACCCACAACTAGCGGGGTGGGGGAGACCCAGTACTTC
TRBJ2-1,-,TRBD1,TRBV24-1,CATSDSGTESYGNERFF,TGTGCCACCAGTGATTCCGGGACAGAATCCTATGGGAATGAGCGGTTCTTC
TRBJ1-6,few,-,TRBV10-3,CAISQTGSPLHF,TGTGCCATCAGTCAGACAGGCTCCCCCCTCCACTTT
TRBJ2-1,few,-,TRBV6-1,CASSSPGRSYNEQFF,TGTGCCAGCAGTTCACCGGGCCGATCCTACAATGAGCAGTTCTTC
TRBJ2-7,few,-,TRBV18,CASSPLQSYEQYF,TGTGCCAGCTCACCACTCCAATCCTACGAGCAGTACTTC
TRBJ1-2,-,TRBD1,TRBV20-1,CSARVRDRGHGYTF,TGCAGTGCTAGAGTCCGGGACAGGGGCCATGGCTACACCTTC
TRBJ2-1,-,TRBD1,TRBV3-1,CASSQKRDRRRFNEQFF,TGTGCCAGCAGCCAAAAAAGGGACAGACGGAGGTTCAATGAGCAGTTCTTC
TRBJ1-2,-,TRBD1,TRBV11-2,CASSHGTGGSYGYTF,TGTGCCAGCAGCCATGGGACAGGGGGGAGCTATGGCTACACCTTC
TRBJ2-7,-,-,TRBV20-1,CSATTSRSSYEQYF,TGCAGTGCTACCACCTCCCGGAGCTCCTACGAGCAGTACTTC